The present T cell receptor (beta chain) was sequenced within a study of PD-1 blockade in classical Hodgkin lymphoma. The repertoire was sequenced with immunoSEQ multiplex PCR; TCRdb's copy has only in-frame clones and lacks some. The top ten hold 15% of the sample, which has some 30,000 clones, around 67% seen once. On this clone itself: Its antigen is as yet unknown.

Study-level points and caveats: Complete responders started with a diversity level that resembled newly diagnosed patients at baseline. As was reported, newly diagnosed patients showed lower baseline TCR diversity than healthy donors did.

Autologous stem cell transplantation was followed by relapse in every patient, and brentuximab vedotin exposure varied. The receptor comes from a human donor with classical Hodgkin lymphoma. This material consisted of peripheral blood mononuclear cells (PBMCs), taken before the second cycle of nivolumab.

The CDR3 sequence is CATAEWGGFANTGELFF. The CDR3 region has the DNA TGTGCCACCGCAGAATGGGGGGGCTTCGCGAACACCGGGGAGCTGTTTTTT. J is TRBJ2-2 and V is TRBV19, with TRBD2 as a possible D gene (7 bases). Looked up from germline, CDR1 is LNHDA and CDR2 is SQIVND (reference sequence). With 10 bases removed from V and 0 bases from J, the gap between germline ends came to 21 bases. The CDR3 sequence is 17 residues long.